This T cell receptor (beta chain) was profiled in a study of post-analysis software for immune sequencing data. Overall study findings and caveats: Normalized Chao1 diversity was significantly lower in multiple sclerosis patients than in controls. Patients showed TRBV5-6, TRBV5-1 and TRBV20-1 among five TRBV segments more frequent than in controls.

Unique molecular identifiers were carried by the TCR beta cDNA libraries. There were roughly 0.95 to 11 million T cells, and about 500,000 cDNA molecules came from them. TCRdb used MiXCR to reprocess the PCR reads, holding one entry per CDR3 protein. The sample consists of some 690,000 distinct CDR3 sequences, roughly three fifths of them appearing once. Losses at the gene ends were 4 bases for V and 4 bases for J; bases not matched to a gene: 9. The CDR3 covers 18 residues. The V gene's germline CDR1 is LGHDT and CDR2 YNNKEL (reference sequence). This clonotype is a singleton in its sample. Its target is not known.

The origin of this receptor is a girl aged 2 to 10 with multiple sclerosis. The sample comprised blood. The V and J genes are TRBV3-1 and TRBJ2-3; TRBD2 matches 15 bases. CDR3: CASSLRTSGRAMADTQYF. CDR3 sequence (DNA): TGTGCCAGCAGCCTTCGGACTAGCGGGAGGGCCATGGCAGATACGCAGTATTTT.